This entry lists 8 T cell receptor beta chains sequenced from one sample in a study of shared clonotypes between healthy human individuals. The protocol was immunoSEQ multiplex PCR, while the TCRdb copy is restricted to in-frame clones and leaves out a portion. The sample lists about 460,000 clones; more than 70% were seen once. The sequenced sample consisted of PBMCs. The receptor source for this set is a woman aged 40 to 49 in good health. Some clones in this sample may be carry-over from other donors' samples.

The chain links TRBV5-4 to TRBJ1-5; maybe TRBD1 (5 bases). This CDR3 has 14 residues. Germline CDR1 is SGHNT and CDR2 is YYREEE (reference sequence). V dropped 3 bases and J dropped 7 bases, with 14 bases sitting between them. The CDR3: CASSSGGVRQPQHF. CDR3 in DNA: TGTGCCAGCAGCTCCGGAGGGGTGCGACAGCCCCAGCATTTT.

The chain links TRBV27 to TRBJ1-4; no clear D gene. V shed 6 bases and J shed 1 base, with 9 bases lying between them. Per the germline V gene, CDR1 is MNHEY and CDR2 is SMNVEV (reference sequence). CDR3 length equals 14 residues. The CDR3 DNA reads as TGTGCCAGCAGCCGACTTGGAACTAATGAAAAACTGTTTTTT. Amino acids: CASSRLGTNEKLFF.

V usage is TRBV30 and J usage is TRBJ1-2; 9 nucleotides match TRBD1. V dropped 0 bases and J dropped 3; count of bases not matched to a gene: 11. Germline V gene sequence: CDR1 GTSNPN, CDR2 SVGIG (reference sequence). The CDR3 consists of 17 residues. The CDR3 DNA sequence: TGTGCCTGGAGTGTACCCCCGGGACAGGGCTTCGACTATGGCTACACCTTC. It translates to CAWSVPPGQGFDYGYTF.

A single count supports this clone. This sequence joins TRBV7-2 and TRBJ2-6, with 8 bases fitting TRBD2. The CDR3 is 15 amino acids. V was pared by 6 bases and J by 3 bases, with 4 bases of the junction left unmatched. Germline V gene data show CDR1 as SGHTA and CDR2 as FQGNSA. The CDR3 nucleotides are TGTGCCAGCAGTCGGACTAGCTTTGGGGCCAACGTCCTGACTTTC. It yields the protein CASSRTSFGANVLTF.

The chain uses TRBV14 and TRBJ1-4, with D unresolved. CDR1 SGHDN and CDR2 FVKESK come from the germline V gene. V was shortened by 4 bases and J by 3 bases, with 15 bases between the two germline ends. The CDR3 spans 16 residues. The CDR3 spells CASSPLAGSANEKLFF. CDR3 coding DNA: TGTGCCAGCAGCCCATTAGCGGGGTCTGCTAATGAAAAACTGTTTTTT.

The chain couples TRBV5-4 to TRBJ1-1; TRBD1 matches at 8 bases. Germline lookup yields CDR1 SGHNT and CDR2 YYREEE (reference sequence). V was pared by 4 bases and J by 6 bases, with 8 bases of the junction left unmatched. CDR3 length equals 14 residues. CDR3: CASSQSTGVAEAFF. The CDR3 bases are TGTGCCAGCAGCCAGTCGACAGGGGTAGCTGAAGCTTTCTTT.

This clone was seen only a few times. The J gene is TRBJ2-3, the V gene TRBV10-3; D call uncertain. Deletions cut 8 bases from V and 6 bases from J, with 12 bases between. Germline V gene lookup returns CDR1 ENHRY and CDR2 SYGVKD. The CDR3 spans 12 residues. CDR3 DNA: TGTGCCATCTCCCCGAAAGGGGATACGCAGTATTTT. Its translation is CAISPKGDTQYF.

The chain employs TRBV5-1 and TRBJ2-7; 8 nucleotides match TRBD2. The ends lost 4 bases at V and 7 bases at J; junction bases unmatched: 16. Germline CDR1 SGHRS, CDR2 YFSETQ. The CDR3 contains 16 residues. CDR3 amino acids: CASSPTGGSATLEQYF. DNA for the CDR3: TGCGCCAGCAGCCCGACGGGGGGGAGTGCAACCCTGGAGCAGTACTTC.